This T cell receptor beta chain was sequenced during a study of T-cell reconstitution after alpha-beta-depleted transplantation in children. Whole-study findings and limits: One year after transplant, T-cell counts and diversity came mostly from newly produced T cells.

The CDR3 is 18 residues long. V lost 2 bases to trimming and J lost 4 bases; unmatched junction nucleotides: 14. CDR1 is SGHAT and CDR2 is FQDESV in the germline V gene (reference sequence). Preparation of the TCRbeta library involved a method that used unique molecular identifiers. One entry per CDR3 protein results from TCRdb running MiXCR on the PCR reads. In the table there are hundreds of thousands of distinct CDR3 sequences, 10% to 15% of which are singletons. This clonotype appeared a few times. Its antigen is as yet unknown. The V gene is TRBV11-1, the J gene TRBJ2-7; 10 nucleotides line up with TRBD1. The input for sequencing was PBMCs, mostly from graft donor cells, taken 360 days after TCRalphabeta/CD19-depleted stem cell transplant. The source is a male patient younger than 18 who had a stem cell transplant for acute myeloid leukemia, so the T cells may come from the graft donor. The CDR3 loop is CASSLFGSWDRGQYEQYF. As DNA, the CDR3 is TGTGCCAGCAGCTTATTCGGTAGCTGGGACAGGGGCCAGTACGAGCAGTACTTC. The whole variable domain, filled in from reference TRBV11-1 and TRBJ2-7, reads EAEVAQSPRYKITEKSQAVAFWCDPISGHATLYWYRQILGQGPELLVQFQDESVVDDSQLPKDRFSAERLKGVDSTLKIQPAELGDSAMYLCASSLFGSWDRGQYEQYFGPGTRLTVT.